The source of this T cell receptor beta chain is a study of cytomegalovirus exposure and HLA in healthy donors. Study summary: Of the donors genotyped, approximately 400 in all, about 81% fell in the Caucasian-associated ancestry cluster. Study-wide findings and caveats: When a later analysis was performed, an Asian-associated ancestry cluster reportedly had fewer N-insertions than the 666-donor mean. According to a later analysis, most TCR beta chains associated with CMV appeared HLA-restricted. A few CMV-associated chains proved CMV antigen-specific in vitro.

This clone was seen a handful of times. Its antigen is undetermined. Between the trimmed V and J ends, which lost 5 bases and 4 bases, there was a span of 20 bases. The germline V gene has CDR1 SGHVS and CDR2 FNYEAQ. The CDR3 covers 16 residues. It was with 60 Vbeta and 13 Jbeta primers that the PCR ran. The method was immunoSEQ multiplex PCR; TCRdb's version includes in-frame clones alone and lacks a portion of them. The sample includes around 150,000 clones, about 83% of them seen just once. The sample comprised PBMCs. The rearrangement links TRBV7-6 to TRBJ1-2, with D perhaps TRBD1 (6 bases). This sequence was found in a woman aged 30 to 39 in good health and CMV-seronegative. CDR3 residues: CASSLSVDRTAYGYTF. The CDR3 nucleotides are TGTGCCAGCAGCCTGAGTGTCGACAGGACCGCCTATGGCTACACCTTC.